Sequencing of this T cell receptor (beta chain) was carried out in a study of T-cell reconstitution after alpha-beta-depleted transplantation in children (dated by TCRdb to 2016 to 2017). Describing the broader study: The study quantitatively tracked T-cell immune reconstitution after TCRalphabeta/CD19-depleted allogeneic hematopoietic cell transplantation in children using TCR repertoire profiling.

Library preparation used PCR. Sequencing took place on an Illumina HiSeq 2500. TCR library preparation used molecular barcoding, with unique molecular identifiers applied to normalize quantification of the TCRbeta repertoire. TCRdb's own reprocessing of the public reads used fastp at Q25 and MiXCR and kept productive beta chains. Each record represents a unique CDR3 protein, reported with the most common genes and DNA among its rows. The sample table lists 200,000 to 300,000 distinct CDR3 sequences, roughly 7.7% of them with a count of one. The biggest ten clones account for 5% to 7% of the sample. In this sample, this clonotype turned up many times. Its binding antigen is unknown. Base qualities are missing; no much larger clone stands one base away. The paper's findings and limits, for the study overall: In some patients, high TCRbeta diversity at day 60 was attributed to recipient T cells and intrathymic progenitors that had survived conditioning. The apparently early recovery of alphabetaT-cell counts about two months after transplant reportedly depended on only several hundred rapidly expanded clones that came from non-depleted graft cells. The frequencies of hyperexpanded clones fell over the following months, and after one year, T-cell counts and TCRbeta diversity were mostly attributed to newly produced T cells.

From its cysteine to its phenylalanine, the CDR3 spans 15 amino acids. Only CDR3 DNA remains: 45 bases, in frame from the first base. Compared with germline, V lacks 5 bases and J lacks 0 bases; bases without a gene match: 3. Looking up the germline V gene yields CDR1 MNHEY and CDR2 SVGAGI. The sample's treatment or condition label, decoded: allogeneic hematopoietic cell transplantation with graft depleted of TCRalphabeta T cells and CD19 B cells. The transplant recipients were children given TCRalphabeta/CD19-depleted allogeneic hematopoietic cell grafts. The receptor chain draws on TRBV6-5 and TRBJ2-1; 8 nucleotides in the junction match TRBD2. The receptor comes from a male patient between 5 and 17 years old who had a stem cell transplant for acute lymphoblastic leukemia, so the T cells may come from the graft donor. Sequenced material: PBMCs, mostly from graft donor cells, taken 180 days after TCRalphabeta/CD19-depleted stem cell transplant. The DNA reads as follows: TGTGCCAGCAGTACGCGGGGGGCCTCCTACAATGAGCAGTTCTTC. It translates as CASSTRGASYNEQFF.